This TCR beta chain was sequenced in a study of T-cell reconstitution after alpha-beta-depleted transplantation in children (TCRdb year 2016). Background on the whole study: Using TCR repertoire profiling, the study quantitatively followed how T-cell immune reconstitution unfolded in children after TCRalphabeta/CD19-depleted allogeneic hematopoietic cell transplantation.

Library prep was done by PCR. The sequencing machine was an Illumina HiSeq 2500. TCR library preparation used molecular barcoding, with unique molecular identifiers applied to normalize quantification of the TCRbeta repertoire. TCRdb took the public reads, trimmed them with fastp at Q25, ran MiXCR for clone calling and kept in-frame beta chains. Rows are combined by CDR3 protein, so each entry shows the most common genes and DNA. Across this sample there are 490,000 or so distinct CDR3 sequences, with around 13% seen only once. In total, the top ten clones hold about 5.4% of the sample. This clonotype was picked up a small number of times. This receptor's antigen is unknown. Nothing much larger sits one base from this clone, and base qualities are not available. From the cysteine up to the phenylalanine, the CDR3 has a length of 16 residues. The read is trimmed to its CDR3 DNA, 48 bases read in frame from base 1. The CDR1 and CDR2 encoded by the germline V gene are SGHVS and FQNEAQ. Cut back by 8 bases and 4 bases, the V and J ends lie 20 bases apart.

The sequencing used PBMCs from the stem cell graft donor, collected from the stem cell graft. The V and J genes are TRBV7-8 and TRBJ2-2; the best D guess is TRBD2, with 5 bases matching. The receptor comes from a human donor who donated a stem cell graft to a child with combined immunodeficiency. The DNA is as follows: TGTGCCAGCGTAGGTTCCGAGGGCCCGGGCACCGGGGAGCTGTTTTTT. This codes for CASVGSEGPGTGELFF.